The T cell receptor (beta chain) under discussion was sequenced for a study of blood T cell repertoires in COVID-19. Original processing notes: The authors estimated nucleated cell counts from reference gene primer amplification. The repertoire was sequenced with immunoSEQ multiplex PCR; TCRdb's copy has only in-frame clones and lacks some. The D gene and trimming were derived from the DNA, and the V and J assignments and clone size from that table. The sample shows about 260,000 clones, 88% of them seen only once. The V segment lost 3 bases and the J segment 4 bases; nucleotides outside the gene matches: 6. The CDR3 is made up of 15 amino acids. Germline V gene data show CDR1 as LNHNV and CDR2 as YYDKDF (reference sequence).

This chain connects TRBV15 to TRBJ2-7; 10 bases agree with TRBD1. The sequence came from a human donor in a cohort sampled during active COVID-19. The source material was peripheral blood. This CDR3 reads CATSSHGQGGYEQYF. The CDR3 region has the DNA TGTGCCACCAGCAGTCACGGACAGGGGGGTTACGAGCAGTACTTC.